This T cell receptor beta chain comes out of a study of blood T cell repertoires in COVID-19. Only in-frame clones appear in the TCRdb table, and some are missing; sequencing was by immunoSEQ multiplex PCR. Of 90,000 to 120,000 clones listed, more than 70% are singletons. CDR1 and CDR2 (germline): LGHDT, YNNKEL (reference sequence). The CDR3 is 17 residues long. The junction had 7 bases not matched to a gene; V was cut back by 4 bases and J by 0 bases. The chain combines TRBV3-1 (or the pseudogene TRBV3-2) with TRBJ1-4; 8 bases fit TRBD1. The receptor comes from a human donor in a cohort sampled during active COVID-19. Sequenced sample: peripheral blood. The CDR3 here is CASSLGTGYATNEKLFF. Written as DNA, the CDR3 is TGTGCCAGCAGCCTAGGGACAGGATATGCAACTAATGAAAAACTGTTTTTT.